Each of the 5 T cell receptor beta chains below was sequenced from the same sample in a study of blood T cell repertoires in COVID-19. Only in-frame clones appear in the TCRdb table, and some are missing; sequencing was by immunoSEQ multiplex PCR. The sample yields 29,000 or so clones, approximately 80% seen once. The specimen sequenced was peripheral blood. All receptors derive from a woman in her seventies with acute or convalescent COVID-19.

The chain uses TRBV20-1 and TRBJ1-1; TRBD1 is a possible D gene (6 bases). The CDR3 loop spans 14 amino acids. Germline V gene lookup returns CDR1 DFQATT and CDR2 SNEGSKA (reference sequence). Between the trimmed V and J ends, which lost 3 bases and 4 bases, there was a span of 15 bases. As DNA, the CDR3 is TGCAGTGCTAGTATCAACCAGGGGACCACTGAAGCTTTCTTT. It is translated as CSASINQGTTEAFF.

The chain carries TRBV28 and TRBJ2-1, with a weak D call TRBD2 (6 bases). The CDR3 spans 15 residues. The germline V gene has CDR1 MDHEN and CDR2 SYDVKM. V lost 2 bases, J lost 3 bases, and 11 bases lay in between. Here the CDR3 DNA reads TGTGCCAGCAGTTTAGCGGGACCCATCTACAATGAGCAGTTCTTC. This encodes CASSLAGPIYNEQFF.

The chain combines TRBV19 with TRBJ2-1; a weak D match, TRBD2 (6 bases). The V gene's germline CDR1 is LNHDA and CDR2 SQIVND (reference sequence). The V end lost 1 base, the J end lost 9 bases, and 10 bases lay between the germline ends. This CDR3 contains 13 residues. The DNA for the CDR3 is TGTGCCAGTAGTATAGGGAGGGGAGGTGAGCAGTTCTTC. Protein sequence: CASSIGRGGEQFF.

The chain is built from TRBV6-1 and TRBJ1-1, with D maybe TRBD1 (5 bases). V dropped 3 bases and J dropped 1 base, with 27 bases sitting between them. Per germline, CDR1 MNHNS and CDR2 SASEGT. This CDR3 has 20 amino acids. This chain's CDR3 is CASSERAGGGGEIRNTEAFF. In DNA form, the CDR3 reads TGTGCCAGCAGTGAGCGGGCGGGGGGAGGAGGGGAAATTCGGAACACTGAAGCTTTCTTT.

V usage is TRBV9 and J usage is TRBJ2-2; 9 nucleotides align to TRBD2. This CDR3 has 16 amino acids. Germline lookup yields CDR1 SGDLS and CDR2 YYNGEE. The trim removed 3 bases at V and 1 base at J, leaving 4 bases unmatched. The CDR3 reads CASSDSGSRNTGELFF. The CDR3 DNA is TGTGCCAGCAGCGATAGCGGGAGTAGGAACACCGGGGAGCTGTTTTTT. Supplemented by reference TRBV9 and TRBJ2-2, the full variable domain reads DSGVTQTPKHLITATGQRVTLRCSPRSGDLSVYWYQQSLDQGLQFLIQYYNGEERAKGNILERFSAQQFPDLHSELNLSSLELGDSALYFCASSDSGSRNTGELFFGEGSRLTVL.